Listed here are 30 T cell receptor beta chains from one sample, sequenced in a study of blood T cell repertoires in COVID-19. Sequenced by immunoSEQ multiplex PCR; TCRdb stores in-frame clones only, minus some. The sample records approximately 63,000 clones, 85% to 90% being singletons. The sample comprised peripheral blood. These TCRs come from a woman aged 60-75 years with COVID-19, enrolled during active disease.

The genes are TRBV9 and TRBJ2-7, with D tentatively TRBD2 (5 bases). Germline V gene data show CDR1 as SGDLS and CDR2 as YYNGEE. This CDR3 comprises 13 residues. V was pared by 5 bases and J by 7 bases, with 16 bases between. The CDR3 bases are TGTGCCAGCAGTGAGACACTCCCGGGAGAGCAGTACTTC. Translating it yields CASSETLPGEQYF. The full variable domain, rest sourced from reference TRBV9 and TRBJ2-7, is DSGVTQTPKHLITATGQRVTLRCSPRSGDLSVYWYQQSLDQGLQFLIQYYNGEERAKGNILERFSAQQFPDLHSELNLSSLELGDSALYFCASSETLPGEQYFGPGTRLTVT.

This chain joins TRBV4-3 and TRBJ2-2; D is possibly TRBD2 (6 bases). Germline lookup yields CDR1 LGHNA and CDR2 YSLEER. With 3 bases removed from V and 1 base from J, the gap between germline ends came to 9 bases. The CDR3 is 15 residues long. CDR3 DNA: TGCGCCAGCAGCCACCTTAGCGGGAACACCGGGGAGCTGTTTTTT. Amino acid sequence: CASSHLSGNTGELFF.

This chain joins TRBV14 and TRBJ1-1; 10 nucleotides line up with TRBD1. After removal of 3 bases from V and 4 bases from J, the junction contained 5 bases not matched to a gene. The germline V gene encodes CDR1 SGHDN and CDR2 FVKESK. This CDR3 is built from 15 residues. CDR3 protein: CASSQDGTGVTEAFF. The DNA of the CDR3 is TGTGCCAGCAGCCAGGATGGGACAGGGGTCACTGAAGCTTTCTTT.

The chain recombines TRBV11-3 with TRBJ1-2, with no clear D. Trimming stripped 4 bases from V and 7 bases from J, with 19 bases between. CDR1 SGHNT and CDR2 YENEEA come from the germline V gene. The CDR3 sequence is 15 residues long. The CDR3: CASSSLWKPEGGYTF. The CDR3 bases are TGTGCCAGCAGCTCCCTCTGGAAGCCGGAGGGTGGCTACACCTTC.

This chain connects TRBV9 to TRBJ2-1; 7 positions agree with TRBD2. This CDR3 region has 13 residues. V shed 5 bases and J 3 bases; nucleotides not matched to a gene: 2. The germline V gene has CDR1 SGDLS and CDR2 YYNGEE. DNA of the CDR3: TGTGCCAGCAGTCTAGCGGTCTACAATGAGCAGTTCTTC. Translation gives CASSLAVYNEQFF.

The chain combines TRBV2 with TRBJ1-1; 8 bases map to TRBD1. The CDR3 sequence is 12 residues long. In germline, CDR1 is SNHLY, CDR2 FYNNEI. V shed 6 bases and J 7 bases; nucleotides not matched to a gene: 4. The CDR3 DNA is TGTGCCAGCAGGGGAGACAGGGGTGAAGCTTTCTTT. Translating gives CASRGDRGEAFF.

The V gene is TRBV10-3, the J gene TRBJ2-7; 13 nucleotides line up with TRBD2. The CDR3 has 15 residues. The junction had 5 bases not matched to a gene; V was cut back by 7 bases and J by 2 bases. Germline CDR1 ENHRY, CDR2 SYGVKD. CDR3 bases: TGTGCCATCAACTTGGGGACTAGCGGGACCTACGAGCAGTACTTC. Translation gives CAINLGTSGTYEQYF.

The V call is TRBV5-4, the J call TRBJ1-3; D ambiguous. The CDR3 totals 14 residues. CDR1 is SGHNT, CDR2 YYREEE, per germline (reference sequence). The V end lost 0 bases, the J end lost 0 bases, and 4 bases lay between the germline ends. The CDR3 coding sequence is TGTGCCAGCAGCTTGGACTACTCTGGAAACACCATATATTTT. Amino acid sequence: CASSLDYSGNTIYF.

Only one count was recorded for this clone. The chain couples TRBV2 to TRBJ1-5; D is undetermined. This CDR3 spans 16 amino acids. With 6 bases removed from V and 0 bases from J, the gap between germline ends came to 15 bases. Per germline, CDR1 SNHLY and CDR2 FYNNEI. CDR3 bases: TGTGCCAGCAGGTCAGCGGGTGGGTATAGCAATCAGCCCCAGCATTTT. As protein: CASRSAGGYSNQPQHF.

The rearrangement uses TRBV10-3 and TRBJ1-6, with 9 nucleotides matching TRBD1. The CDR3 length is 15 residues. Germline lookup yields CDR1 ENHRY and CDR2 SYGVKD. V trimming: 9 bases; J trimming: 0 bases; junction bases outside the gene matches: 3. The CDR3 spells CAIQGASSYNSPLHF. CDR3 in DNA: TGTGCCATACAGGGGGCTAGCTCCTATAATTCACCCCTCCACTTT.

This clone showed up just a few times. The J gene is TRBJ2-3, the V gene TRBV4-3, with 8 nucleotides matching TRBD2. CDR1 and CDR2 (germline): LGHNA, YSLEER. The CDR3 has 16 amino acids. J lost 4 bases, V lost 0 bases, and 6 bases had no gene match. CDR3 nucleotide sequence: TGCGCCAGCAGCCAAGAGTCGGGAGGGTGGGCAGATACGCAGTATTTT. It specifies CASSQESGGWADTQYF.

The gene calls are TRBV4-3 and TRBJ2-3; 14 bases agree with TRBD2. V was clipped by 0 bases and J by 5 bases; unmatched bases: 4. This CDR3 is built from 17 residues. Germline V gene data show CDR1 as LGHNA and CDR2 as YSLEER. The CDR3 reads CASSQDTGLAGVDTQYF. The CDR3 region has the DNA TGCGCCAGCAGCCAAGATACGGGACTAGCGGGAGTAGATACGCAGTATTTT.

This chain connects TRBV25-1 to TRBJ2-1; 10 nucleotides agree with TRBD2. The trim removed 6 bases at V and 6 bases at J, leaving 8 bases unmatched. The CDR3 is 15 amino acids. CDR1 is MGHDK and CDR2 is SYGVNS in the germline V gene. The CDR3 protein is CASRPLAGEGNEQFF. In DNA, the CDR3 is TGTGCCAGCAGGCCCCTAGCGGGAGAAGGCAATGAGCAGTTCTTC.

The CDR3 here is CASSQDANSLYEQYF. The CDR3 DNA reads TGTGCCAGCAGCCAAGATGCGAACAGCCTCTACGAGCAGTACTTC. The chain has TRBV4-2 and TRBJ2-7; no clear D. CDR1 is LGHNA and CDR2 is YNFKEQ in the germline V gene. This CDR3 has 15 residues. V lost 0 bases to trimming and J lost 3 bases, with 12 bases between them.

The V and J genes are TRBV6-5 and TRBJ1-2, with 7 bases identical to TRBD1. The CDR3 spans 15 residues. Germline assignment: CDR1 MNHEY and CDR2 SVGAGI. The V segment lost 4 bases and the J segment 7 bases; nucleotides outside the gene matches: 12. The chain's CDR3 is CASSFSWGQKGGYTF. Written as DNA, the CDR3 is TGTGCCAGCAGTTTCTCATGGGGACAGAAGGGTGGCTACACCTTC.

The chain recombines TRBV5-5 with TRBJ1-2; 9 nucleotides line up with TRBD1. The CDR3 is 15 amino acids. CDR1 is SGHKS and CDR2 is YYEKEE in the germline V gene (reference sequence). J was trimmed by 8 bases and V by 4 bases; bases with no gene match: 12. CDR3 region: CASSPQGALSTGYTF. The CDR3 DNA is TGTGCCAGCAGCCCACAGGGGGCTCTGTCTACCGGCTACACCTTC.

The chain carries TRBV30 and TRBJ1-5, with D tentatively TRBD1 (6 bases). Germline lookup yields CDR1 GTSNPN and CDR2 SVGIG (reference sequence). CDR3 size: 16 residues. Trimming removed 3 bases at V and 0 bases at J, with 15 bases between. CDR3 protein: CAWSADRSYSNQPQHF. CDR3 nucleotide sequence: TGTGCCTGGAGCGCAGACAGGAGTTATAGCAATCAGCCCCAGCATTTT. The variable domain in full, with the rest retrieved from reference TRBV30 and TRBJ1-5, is SQTIHQWPATLVQPVGSPLSLECTVEGTSNPNLYWYRQAAGRGLQLLFYSVGIGQISSEVPQNLSASRPQDRQFILSSKKLLLSDSGFYLCAWSADRSYSNQPQHFGDGTRLSIL.

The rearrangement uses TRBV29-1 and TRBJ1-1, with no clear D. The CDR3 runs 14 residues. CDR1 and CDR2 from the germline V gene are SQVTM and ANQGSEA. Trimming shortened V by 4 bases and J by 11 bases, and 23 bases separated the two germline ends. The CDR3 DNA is TGCAGCGTTGTGGGTGGAGGAGAGGGATCGGATGCTTTCTTT. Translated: CSVVGGGEGSDAFF.

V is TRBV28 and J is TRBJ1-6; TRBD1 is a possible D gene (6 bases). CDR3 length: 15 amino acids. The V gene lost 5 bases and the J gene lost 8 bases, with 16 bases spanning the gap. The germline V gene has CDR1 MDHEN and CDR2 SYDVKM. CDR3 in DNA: TGTGCCAGCAGTAGCCCTTCAGGGGTCTATTCACCCCTCCACTTT. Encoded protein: CASSSPSGVYSPLHF.

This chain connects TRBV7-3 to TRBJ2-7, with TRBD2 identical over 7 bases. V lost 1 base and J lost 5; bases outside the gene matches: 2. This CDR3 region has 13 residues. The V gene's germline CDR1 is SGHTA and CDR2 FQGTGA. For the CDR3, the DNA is TGTGCCAGCAGCTTAATTGGGGGGGACGAGCAGTACTTC. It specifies CASSLIGGDEQYF.

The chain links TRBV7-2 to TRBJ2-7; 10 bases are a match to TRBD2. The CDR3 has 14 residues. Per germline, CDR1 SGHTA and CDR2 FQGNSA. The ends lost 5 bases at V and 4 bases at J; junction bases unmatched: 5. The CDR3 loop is CASSLLAGAYEQYF. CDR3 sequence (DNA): TGTGCCAGCAGCCTCCTAGCGGGAGCTTACGAGCAGTACTTC.

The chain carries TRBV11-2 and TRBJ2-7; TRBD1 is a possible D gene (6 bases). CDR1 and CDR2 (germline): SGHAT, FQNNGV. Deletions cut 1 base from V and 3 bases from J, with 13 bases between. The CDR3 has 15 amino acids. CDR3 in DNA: TGTGCCAGCAGCTTAGGACAGGTGACAATCTACGAGCAGTACTTC. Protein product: CASSLGQVTIYEQYF.

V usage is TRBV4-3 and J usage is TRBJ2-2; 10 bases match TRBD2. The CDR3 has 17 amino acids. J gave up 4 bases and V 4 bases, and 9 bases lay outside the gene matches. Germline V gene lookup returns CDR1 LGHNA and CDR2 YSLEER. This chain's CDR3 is CASSLSGRASGTGELFF. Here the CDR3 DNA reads TGCGCCAGCAGCCTCAGCGGGAGGGCCTCGGGCACCGGGGAGCTGTTTTTT.

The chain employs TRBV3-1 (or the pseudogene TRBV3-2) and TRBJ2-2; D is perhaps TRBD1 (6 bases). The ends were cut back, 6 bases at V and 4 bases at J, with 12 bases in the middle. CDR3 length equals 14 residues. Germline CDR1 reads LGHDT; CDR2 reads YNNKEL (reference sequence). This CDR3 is CASRQQGGTGELFF. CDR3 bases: TGTGCCAGCAGACAACAGGGTGGCACCGGGGAGCTGTTTTTT.

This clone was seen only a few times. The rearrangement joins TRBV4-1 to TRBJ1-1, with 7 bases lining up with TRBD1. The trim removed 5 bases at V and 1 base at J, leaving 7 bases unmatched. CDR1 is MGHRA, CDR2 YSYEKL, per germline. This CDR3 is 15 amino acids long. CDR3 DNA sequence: TGCGCCAGCAGCGATCGGACAGGTGAGAACACTGAAGCTTTCTTT. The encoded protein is CASSDRTGENTEAFF.

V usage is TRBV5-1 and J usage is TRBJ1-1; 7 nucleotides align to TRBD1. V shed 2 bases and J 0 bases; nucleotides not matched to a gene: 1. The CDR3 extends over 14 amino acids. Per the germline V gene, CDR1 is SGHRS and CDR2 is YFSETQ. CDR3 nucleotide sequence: TGCGCCAGCAGCTTCGGACAGGTGAACACTGAAGCTTTCTTT. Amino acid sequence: CASSFGQVNTEAFF.

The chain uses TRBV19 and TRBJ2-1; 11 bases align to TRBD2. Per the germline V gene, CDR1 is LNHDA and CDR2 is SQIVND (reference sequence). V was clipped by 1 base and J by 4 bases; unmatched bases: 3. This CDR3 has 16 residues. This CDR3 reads CASSIATSGSYNEQFF. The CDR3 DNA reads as TGTGCCAGTAGTATAGCAACTAGCGGGAGTTACAATGAGCAGTTCTTC.

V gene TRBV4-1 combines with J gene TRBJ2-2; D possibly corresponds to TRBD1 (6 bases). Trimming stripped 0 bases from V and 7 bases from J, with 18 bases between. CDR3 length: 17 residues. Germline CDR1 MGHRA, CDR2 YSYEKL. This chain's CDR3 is CASSQDPGKGGVGELFF. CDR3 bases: TGCGCCAGCAGCCAAGACCCTGGGAAAGGGGGAGTCGGGGAGCTGTTTTTT.

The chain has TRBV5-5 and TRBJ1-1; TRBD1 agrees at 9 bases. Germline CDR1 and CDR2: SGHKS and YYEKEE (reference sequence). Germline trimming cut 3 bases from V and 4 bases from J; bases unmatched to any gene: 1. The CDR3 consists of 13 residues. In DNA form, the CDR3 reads TGTGCCAGCAGCTGGACAGGGGCCACTGAAGCTTTCTTT. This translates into CASSWTGATEAFF.

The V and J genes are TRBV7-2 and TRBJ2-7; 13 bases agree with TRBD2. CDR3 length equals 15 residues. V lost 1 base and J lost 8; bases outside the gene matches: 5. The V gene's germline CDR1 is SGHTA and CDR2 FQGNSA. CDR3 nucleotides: TGTGCCAGCAGCTTAGAGGGGACTAGCGGGATTAAGCAGTACTTC. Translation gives CASSLEGTSGIKQYF.